The subject of this entry is one T cell receptor (beta chain). This specimen comes from a study of blood T cell repertoires in COVID-19. For the study at large: Whether acute or convalescent, the COVID-19 samples came from the United States, Italy and Spain. T cells, B-cell-depleted T cells, or PBMCs supplied cDNA or gDNA.

Germline trimming cut 4 bases from V and 8 bases from J; bases unmatched to any gene: 8. CDR3 size: 14 residues. Germline V gives CDR1 SGHRS, CDR2 YFSETQ. Original processing methods: Nucleated cell counts were estimated from reference gene primer amplification. The method was immunoSEQ multiplex PCR; TCRdb's version includes in-frame clones alone and lacks a portion of them. The DNA gave D and trimming, while V, J and clone size come from that table. In the table there are 250,000 to 300,000 clones, about nine tenths of which are singletons. The chain employs TRBV5-1 and TRBJ2-3; TRBD1 agrees at 9 bases. The TCR originated in a man between 45 and 60 years old with acute or convalescent COVID-19. Material: peripheral blood. CDR3 nucleotide sequence: TGCGCCAGCAGCCCAACAGGGGGCGAGGGTACGCAGTATTTT. Translation: CASSPTGGEGTQYF.